This T cell receptor (beta chain) derives from a study of blood T cell repertoires in COVID-19. Study-wide context: There were acute and convalescent COVID-19 samples, and they came from the United States, Italy and Spain. Sample material is recorded as cDNA or gDNA derived from T cells, B-cell-depleted T cells, or PBMCs.

The CDR3 is 13 residues long. CDR1 is KGHSH, CDR2 LQKENI, per germline. The V and J ends lost 6 bases and 6 bases respectively, with 15 bases between them. The count of this clone is one. Original methodology: Quantification of nucleated cells was approximated via reference gene primer amplification. Clones were read by immunoSEQ multiplex PCR, and TCRdb kept only the in-frame ones, dropping some. That table is the source of V, J and clone size, and D and trimming were worked out from the DNA. This table holds 250,000 or so clones, 70% to 90% found once. This sequence originates from a woman in her 70s with active or convalescent COVID-19. The sample consisted of peripheral blood. This chain links TRBV18 with TRBJ2-7, with D possibly TRBD1 on 6 matching bases. CDR3 sequence: CASSLQGPGEQYF. In DNA, the CDR3 is TGTGCCAGCTCTCTACAGGGTCCCGGCGAGCAGTACTTC. Combining the CDR3 with reference TRBV18 and TRBJ2-7 gives the whole variable domain NAGVMQNPRHLVRRRGQEARLRCSPMKGHSHVYWYRQLPEEGLKFMVYLQKENIIDESGMPKERFSAEFPKEGPSILRIQQVVRGDSAAYFCASSLQGPGEQYFGPGTRLTVT.